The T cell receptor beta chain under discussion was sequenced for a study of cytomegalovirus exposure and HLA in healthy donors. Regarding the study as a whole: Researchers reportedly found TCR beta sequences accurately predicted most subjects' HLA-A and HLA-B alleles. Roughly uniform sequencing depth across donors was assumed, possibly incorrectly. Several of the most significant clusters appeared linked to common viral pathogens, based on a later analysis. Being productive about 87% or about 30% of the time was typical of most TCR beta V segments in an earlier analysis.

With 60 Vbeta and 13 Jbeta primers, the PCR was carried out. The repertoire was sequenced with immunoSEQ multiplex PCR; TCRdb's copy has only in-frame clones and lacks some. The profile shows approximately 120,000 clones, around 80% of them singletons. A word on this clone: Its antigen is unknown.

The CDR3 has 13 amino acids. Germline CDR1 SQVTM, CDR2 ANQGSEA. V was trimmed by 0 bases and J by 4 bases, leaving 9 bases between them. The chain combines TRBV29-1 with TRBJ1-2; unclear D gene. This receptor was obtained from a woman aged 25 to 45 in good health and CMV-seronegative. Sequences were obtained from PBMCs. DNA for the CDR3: TGCAGCGTTGAAGACACAGCCAGCTATGGCTACACCTTC. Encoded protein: CSVEDTASYGYTF.